The 18 T cell receptor beta chains below all came from one sample that was sequenced in a study of cytomegalovirus exposure and HLA in healthy donors. Data came from immunoSEQ multiplex PCR; TCRdb stores just in-frame clones and leaves some out. The top ten hold less than 3.5% of the sample, which has 160,000 or so clones, about 89% seen once. The specimen sequenced was PBMCs. These receptors all come from a man aged 18-30 years in good health and CMV-seropositive.

The rearrangement joins TRBV5-1 to TRBJ2-3, with 9 bases fitting TRBD2. Per germline, CDR1 SGHRS and CDR2 YFSETQ. The CDR3 sequence is 15 residues long. Trimming at V came to 2 bases and at J to 6 bases, leaving 7 bases not matched to a gene. The CDR3 DNA reads as TGCGCCAGCAGCTTCCGCGGGAGGGGAGGGGATACGCAGTATTTT. Its translation: CASSFRGRGGDTQYF.

This clone has a single count. The chain links TRBV29-1 to TRBJ1-2; D remains ambiguous. V was shortened by 1 base and J by 4 bases, with 10 bases between the two germline ends. The CDR3 sequence is 13 residues long. Per the germline V gene, CDR1 is SQVTM and CDR2 is ANQGSEA. This chain's CDR3 is CSVEAQSTYGYTF. DNA for the CDR3: TGCAGCGTTGAAGCACAATCAACCTATGGCTACACCTTC.

V is TRBV7-6 and J is TRBJ2-3; 13 nucleotides align to TRBD2. Germline CDR1 and CDR2: SGHVS and FNYEAQ. V lost 5 bases and J lost 1; bases outside the gene matches: 3. The CDR3 sequence is 16 residues long. The CDR3: CASSPTSGRGTDTQYF. The CDR3 DNA sequence: TGTGCCAGCAGCCCCACTAGCGGGAGGGGCACAGATACGCAGTATTTT.

As DNA, the CDR3 is TGTGCCAGCAGCGTAGACGGTAGCGGGAGACACGAGCAGTACTTC. Amino acids: CASSVDGSGRHEQYF. The V gene is TRBV9, the J gene TRBJ2-7; 9 nucleotides agree with TRBD2. The V and J ends lost 0 bases and 5 bases, in that order; junction bases with no gene match: 6. The CDR3 has 15 residues. Germline V CDR1 and CDR2: SGDLS, YYNGEE. The full variable domain, its missing parts supplied by reference TRBV9 and TRBJ2-7, is DSGVTQTPKHLITATGQRVTLRCSPRSGDLSVYWYQQSLDQGLQFLIQYYNGEERAKGNILERFSAQQFPDLHSELNLSSLELGDSALYFCASSVDGSGRHEQYFGPGTRLTVT.

The chain links TRBV30 to TRBJ1-2; tentatively, D is TRBD1 (5 bases). Germline CDR1 GTSNPN, CDR2 SVGIG (reference sequence). Trimming removed 5 bases at V and 4 bases at J, with 14 bases between. There are 13 residues in the CDR3. The CDR3 coding sequence is TGTGCCTGGGGTACAGGTCCGAGCTATGGCTACACCTTC. This gives the protein CAWGTGPSYGYTF.

The chain couples TRBV18 to TRBJ2-7; 9 bases match TRBD1. J gave up 2 bases and V 2 bases, and 10 bases lay outside the gene matches. Germline CDR1 is KGHSH and CDR2 is LQKENI. CDR3 length: 17 amino acids. CDR3 loop: CASSPSGTGFFAYEQYF. The DNA for the CDR3 is TGTGCCAGCTCACCATCCGGGACAGGGTTTTTCGCCTACGAGCAGTACTTC.

The chain links TRBV6-6 to TRBJ2-7, with D unresolved. Trimming took off 3 bases at V and 1 base at J, with 13 bases between the two ends. Germline V gene data show CDR1 as MNHNY and CDR2 as SVGAGI (reference sequence). The CDR3 totals 15 residues. The CDR3 sequence is CASSYGEPRSYEQYF. Written as DNA, the CDR3 is TGTGCCAGCAGTTATGGTGAACCCAGATCCTACGAGCAGTACTTC.

The chain is built from TRBV7-3 and TRBJ1-1; D possibly corresponds to TRBD1 (6 bases). V lost 5 bases to trimming and J lost 1 base, with 8 bases between them. This CDR3 region has 13 residues. Germline CDR1 SGHTA, CDR2 FQGTGA. The CDR3 coding sequence is TGTGCCAGCAGCCAGGGACAGAACACTGAAGCTTTCTTT. Residues: CASSQGQNTEAFF.

The chain uses TRBV5-3 and TRBJ2-7; D gene uncertain. TRBV5-3 is flagged as an ORF with uncertain function. V was shortened by 3 bases and J by 6 bases, with 16 bases between the two germline ends. This CDR3 contains 14 residues. CDR3 sequence reads: CARSWSFRHGEQYF. CDR3 nucleotides: TGTGCCAGAAGCTGGAGTTTTAGGCACGGCGAGCAGTACTTC.

The gene calls are TRBV10-3 and TRBJ2-3; TRBD2 aligns across 7 bases. Germline V gene data show CDR1 as ENHRY and CDR2 as SYGVKD. Trimming took 5 bases from V and 2 from J; bases not matched to a gene: 7. This CDR3 is 15 amino acids long. CDR3 region: CAISPLAETTDTQYF. CDR3 sequence (DNA): TGTGCCATCAGTCCTCTAGCGGAGACCACAGATACGCAGTATTTT.

In this sample, this clone turned up a few times. The chain links TRBV4-1 to TRBJ2-3; D perhaps matches TRBD2 (6 bases). Trimming removed 6 bases from V and 2 bases from J, with 12 bases in between. Per the germline V gene, CDR1 is MGHRA and CDR2 is YSYEKL. This CDR3 contains 14 residues. The CDR3 here is CASRMAGLTDTQYF. In nucleotides, the CDR3 is TGCGCCAGCAGGATGGCGGGGCTCACAGATACGCAGTATTTT.

V is TRBV6-1 and J is TRBJ1-2; 7 bases agree with TRBD1. Germline CDR1 MNHNS, CDR2 SASEGT. The CDR3 has 12 residues. The trim removed 8 bases at V and 2 bases at J, leaving 2 bases unmatched. This CDR3 reads CASGQENYGYTF. CDR3 bases: TGTGCCAGCGGACAGGAGAACTATGGCTACACCTTC.

This clone was detected many times. The chain carries TRBV28 and TRBJ2-5; the match to TRBD1 covers 7 bases. The CDR3 loop spans 15 amino acids. The germline gives CDR1 MDHEN, CDR2 SYDVKM. After removal of 2 bases from V and 2 bases from J, the junction contained 5 bases not matched to a gene. This chain's CDR3 is CASSLHGTEQETQYF. CDR3 in DNA: TGTGCCAGCAGTTTACACGGGACAGAACAAGAGACCCAGTACTTC.

The chain recombines TRBV6-5 with TRBJ1-2; tentative D call: TRBD1 (6 bases). The germline V and J ends were trimmed by 0 bases and 4 bases, with 9 bases remaining between them. Germline loops: CDR1 MNHEY, CDR2 SVGAGI. CDR3 length: 14 amino acids. In DNA, the CDR3 is TGTGCCAGCAGTTACTCAGACAGGAGCTATGGCTACACCTTC. It encodes CASSYSDRSYGYTF.

The chain links TRBV7-9 to TRBJ2-4, with 8 bases identical to TRBD1. Germline CDR1 reads SEHNR; CDR2 reads FQNEAQ (reference sequence). The trim removed 2 bases at V and 1 base at J, leaving 7 bases unmatched. The CDR3 sequence is 17 residues long. CDR3 bases: TGTGCCAGCAGCTTAATATCAGGGGGCCGGGCCAAAAACATTCAGTACTTC. Translation: CASSLISGGRAKNIQYF.

J is TRBJ1-3 and V is TRBV9; D gene uncertain. The CDR3 is 14 residues long. Germline V CDR1 and CDR2: SGDLS, YYNGEE. Trimming took 0 bases from V and 3 from J, leaving 7 bases between them. The CDR3: CASSVAGVGNTIYF. The CDR3 DNA is TGTGCCAGCAGCGTAGCGGGTGTTGGAAACACCATATATTTT. Looking up the rest from reference TRBV9 and TRBJ1-3 gives the full variable domain: DSGVTQTPKHLITATGQRVTLRCSPRSGDLSVYWYQQSLDQGLQFLIQYYNGEERAKGNILERFSAQQFPDLHSELNLSSLELGDSALYFCASSVAGVGNTIYFGEGSWLTVV.

V usage is TRBV19 and J usage is TRBJ1-1, with D perhaps matching TRBD1 (6 bases). Germline CDR1 LNHDA, CDR2 SQIVND (reference sequence). V was pared by 7 bases and J by 2 bases, with 17 bases between. The CDR3 is made up of 15 amino acids. In DNA form, the CDR3 reads TGTGCCAGTATTTATAGGGGGTCCAGAAACACTGAAGCTTTCTTT. Protein product: CASIYRGSRNTEAFF.

In this sample, this clone turned up a few times. The gene calls are TRBV18 and TRBJ1-1, with TRBD1 matching 9 bases. V gave up 1 base and J gave up 2 bases; unmatched junction bases: 5. Germline values: CDR1 KGHSH, CDR2 LQKENI. There are 16 residues in the CDR3. The CDR3 DNA is TGTGCCAGCTCACCACTTACGGGACAGGGAAACACTGAAGCTTTCTTT. Translation: CASSPLTGQGNTEAFF.